This T cell receptor beta chain was sequenced in a study of blood T cells in healthy people across ages. Study outcomes and limitations: A strong correlation was found between TCR beta diversity and the percentage of naive T cells.

PCR was performed a second time for 7 to 11 cycles using a sample-barcoded 5' primer and a J-beta primer mix. TCRdb ran MiXCR on the 5' RACE reads and lists one entry per CDR3 protein. In the table there are roughly 2 million distinct CDR3 sequences, just under 50% of which are singletons. The sample providers were healthy Caucasian people from Russia, aged roughly 6 to 95. Extraction yielded at least 5 micrograms of total RNA per sample. Germline V gives CDR1 SGHAT, CDR2 FQNNGV. The CDR3 length is 18 residues. V lost 0 bases and J lost 1; bases outside the gene matches: 8. A remark on this clonotype: What it binds is unknown.

This TCR came from a woman aged 40 to 49 in good health. This chain joins TRBV11-2 and TRBJ2-1; 8 positions agree with TRBD2. Material for sequencing was blood. In DNA, the CDR3 is TGTGCCAGCAGCTTAGATTGGATGGGCGGGGGGTCCTACAATGAGCAGTTCTTC. It codes for CASSLDWMGGGSYNEQFF.